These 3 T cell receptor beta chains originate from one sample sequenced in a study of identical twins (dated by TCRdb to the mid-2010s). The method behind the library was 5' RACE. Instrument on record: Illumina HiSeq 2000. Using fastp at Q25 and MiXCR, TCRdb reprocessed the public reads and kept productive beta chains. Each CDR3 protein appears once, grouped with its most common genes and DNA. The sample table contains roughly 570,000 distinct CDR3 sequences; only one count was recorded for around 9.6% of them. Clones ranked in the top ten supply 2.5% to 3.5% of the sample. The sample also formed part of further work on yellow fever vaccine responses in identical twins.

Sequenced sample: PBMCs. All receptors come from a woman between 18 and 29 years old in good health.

CDR3 sequence: CASSLNGGGDGGTQYF. CDR3 DNA sequence: TGCGCCAGCAGCCTCAATGGCGGGGGTGACGGTGGGACCCAGTACTTC. The J gene is TRBJ2-5, the V gene TRBV5-1, with 7 bases lining up with TRBD2. V lost 4 bases and J lost 7; bases outside the gene matches: 16. Germline lookup yields CDR1 SGHRS and CDR2 YFSETQ. The CDR3 spans 16 residues.

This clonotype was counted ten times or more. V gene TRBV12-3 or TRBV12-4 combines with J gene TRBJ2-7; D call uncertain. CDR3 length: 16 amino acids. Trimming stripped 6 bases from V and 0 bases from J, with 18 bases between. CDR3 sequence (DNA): TGTGCCAGCAGCTCAAAGTTCACAGTGGTCTCCTACGAGCAGTACTTC. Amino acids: CASSSKFTVVSYEQYF.

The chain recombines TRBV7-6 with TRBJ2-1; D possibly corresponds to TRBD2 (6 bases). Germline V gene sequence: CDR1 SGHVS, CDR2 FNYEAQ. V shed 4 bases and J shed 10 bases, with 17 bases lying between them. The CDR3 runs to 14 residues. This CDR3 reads CASSSSLASLEQFF. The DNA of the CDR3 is TGTGCCAGCAGCTCCAGTCTAGCGTCACTCGAGCAGTTCTTC.